This T cell receptor (beta chain) was documented in a study of cytomegalovirus exposure and HLA in healthy donors. Remarks on this clone: As yet, its antigen is unknown.

Findings and caveats of the study: A later examination showed that TCR association rates differed by HLA locus, with DRB1 most and HLA-C fewest.

Primers included in the PCR were 60 Vbeta and 13 Jbeta primers. Clones were read by immunoSEQ multiplex PCR, and TCRdb kept only the in-frame ones, dropping some. The sample lists about 150,000 clones, 80% occurring once. CDR3 length: 15 residues. Deletions cut 5 bases from V and 7 bases from J, with 21 bases between. CDR1 and CDR2 from the germline V gene are SGHDN and FVKESK. The V gene is TRBV14, the J gene TRBJ2-7; D may be TRBD2 (5 bases). The sequenced sample consisted of PBMCs. The clonotype comes from a woman between 40 and 55 years old in good health and CMV-seropositive. The CDR3 nucleotides are TGTGCCAGCAGCACCTCAACAGCACCAACGGGGGAGCAGTACTTC. The encoded protein is CASSTSTAPTGEQYF.